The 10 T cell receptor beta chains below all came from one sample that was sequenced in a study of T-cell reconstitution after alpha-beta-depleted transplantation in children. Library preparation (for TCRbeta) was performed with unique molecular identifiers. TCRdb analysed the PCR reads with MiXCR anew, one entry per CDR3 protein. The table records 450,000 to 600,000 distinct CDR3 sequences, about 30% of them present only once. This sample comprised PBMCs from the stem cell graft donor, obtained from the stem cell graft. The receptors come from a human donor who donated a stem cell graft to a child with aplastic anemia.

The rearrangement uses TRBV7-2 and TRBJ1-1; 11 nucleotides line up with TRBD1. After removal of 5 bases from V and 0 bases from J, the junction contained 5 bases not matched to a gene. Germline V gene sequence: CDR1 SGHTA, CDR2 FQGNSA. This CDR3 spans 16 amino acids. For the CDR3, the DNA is TGTGCCAGCAGCGGTGGGACAGGGGGTATGAACACTGAAGCTTTCTTT. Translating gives CASSGGTGGMNTEAFF.

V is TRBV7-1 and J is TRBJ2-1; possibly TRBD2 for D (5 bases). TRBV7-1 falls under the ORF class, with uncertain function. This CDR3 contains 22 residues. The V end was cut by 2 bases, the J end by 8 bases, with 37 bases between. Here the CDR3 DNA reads TGTGCCAGCAGCTCACACCTTAACGGAATCTATCTTAGCCGGGAACTTACGGATGAGCAGTTCTTC. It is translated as CASSSHLNGIYLSRELTDEQFF.

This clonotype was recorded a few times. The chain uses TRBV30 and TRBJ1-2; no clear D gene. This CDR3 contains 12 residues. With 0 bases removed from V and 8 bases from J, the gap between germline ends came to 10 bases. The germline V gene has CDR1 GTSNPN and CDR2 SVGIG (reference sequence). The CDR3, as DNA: TGTGCCTGGAGTGTGGACCCGAGCGGCTACACCTTC. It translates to CAWSVDPSGYTF. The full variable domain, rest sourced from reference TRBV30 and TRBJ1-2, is SQTIHQWPATLVQPVGSPLSLECTVEGTSNPNLYWYRQAAGRGLQLLFYSVGIGQISSEVPQNLSASRPQDRQFILSSKKLLLSDSGFYLCAWSVDPSGYTFGSGTRLTVV.

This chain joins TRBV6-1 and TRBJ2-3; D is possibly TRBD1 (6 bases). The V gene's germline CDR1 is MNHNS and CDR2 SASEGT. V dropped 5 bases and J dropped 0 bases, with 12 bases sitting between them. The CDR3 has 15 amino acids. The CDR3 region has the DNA TGTGCCAGCAGTCTGCGACAGGCTAGCACAGATACGCAGTATTTT. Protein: CASSLRQASTDTQYF.

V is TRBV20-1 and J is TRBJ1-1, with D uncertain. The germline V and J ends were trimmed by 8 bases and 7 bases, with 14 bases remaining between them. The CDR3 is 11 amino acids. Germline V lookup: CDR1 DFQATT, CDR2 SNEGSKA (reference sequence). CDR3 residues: CSPLRQFEAFF. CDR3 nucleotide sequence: TGCAGTCCCTTACGTCAGTTTGAAGCTTTCTTT.

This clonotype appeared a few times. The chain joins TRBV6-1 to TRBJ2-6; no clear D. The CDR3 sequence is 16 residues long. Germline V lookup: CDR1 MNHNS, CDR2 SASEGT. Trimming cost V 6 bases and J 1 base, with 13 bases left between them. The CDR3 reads CASSPILRSGANVLTF. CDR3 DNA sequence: TGTGCCAGCAGCCCCATATTAAGATCTGGGGCCAACGTCCTGACTTTC.

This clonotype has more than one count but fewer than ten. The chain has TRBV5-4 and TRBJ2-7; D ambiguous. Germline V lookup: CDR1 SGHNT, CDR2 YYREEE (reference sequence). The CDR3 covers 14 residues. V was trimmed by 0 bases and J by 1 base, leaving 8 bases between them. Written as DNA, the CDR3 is TGTGCCAGCAGCTTGGGGCTGGAATCCTACGAGCAGTACGTC. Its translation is CASSLGLESYEQYV.

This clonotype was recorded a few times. CDR3 DNA: TGTGCCAGCAGTCCCAAGACTAGCGGGAGTGCCGAGCAGTACGTC. Its translation is CASSPKTSGSAEQYV. This chain links TRBV27 with TRBJ2-7; 12 nucleotides agree with TRBD2. The CDR3 runs 15 residues. Germline-derived CDR1 and CDR2 are MNHEY and SMNVEV (reference sequence). With V trimmed by 5 bases and J by 6 bases, 8 bases remained unmatched.

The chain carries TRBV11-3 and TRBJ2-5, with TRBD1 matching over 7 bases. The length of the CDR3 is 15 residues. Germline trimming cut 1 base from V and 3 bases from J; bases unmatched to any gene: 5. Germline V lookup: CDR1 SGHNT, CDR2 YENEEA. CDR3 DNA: TGTGCCAGCAGCTTAGCGGGGACAGTAGAAGAGACCCAGTACTTC. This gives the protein CASSLAGTVEETQYF.

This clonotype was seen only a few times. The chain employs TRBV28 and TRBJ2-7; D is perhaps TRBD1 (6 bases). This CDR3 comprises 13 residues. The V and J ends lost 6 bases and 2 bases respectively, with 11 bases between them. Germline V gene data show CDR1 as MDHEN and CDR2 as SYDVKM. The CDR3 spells CASRMTGAYEQYF. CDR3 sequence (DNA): TGTGCCAGCAGGATGACAGGAGCCTACGAGCAGTACTTC.